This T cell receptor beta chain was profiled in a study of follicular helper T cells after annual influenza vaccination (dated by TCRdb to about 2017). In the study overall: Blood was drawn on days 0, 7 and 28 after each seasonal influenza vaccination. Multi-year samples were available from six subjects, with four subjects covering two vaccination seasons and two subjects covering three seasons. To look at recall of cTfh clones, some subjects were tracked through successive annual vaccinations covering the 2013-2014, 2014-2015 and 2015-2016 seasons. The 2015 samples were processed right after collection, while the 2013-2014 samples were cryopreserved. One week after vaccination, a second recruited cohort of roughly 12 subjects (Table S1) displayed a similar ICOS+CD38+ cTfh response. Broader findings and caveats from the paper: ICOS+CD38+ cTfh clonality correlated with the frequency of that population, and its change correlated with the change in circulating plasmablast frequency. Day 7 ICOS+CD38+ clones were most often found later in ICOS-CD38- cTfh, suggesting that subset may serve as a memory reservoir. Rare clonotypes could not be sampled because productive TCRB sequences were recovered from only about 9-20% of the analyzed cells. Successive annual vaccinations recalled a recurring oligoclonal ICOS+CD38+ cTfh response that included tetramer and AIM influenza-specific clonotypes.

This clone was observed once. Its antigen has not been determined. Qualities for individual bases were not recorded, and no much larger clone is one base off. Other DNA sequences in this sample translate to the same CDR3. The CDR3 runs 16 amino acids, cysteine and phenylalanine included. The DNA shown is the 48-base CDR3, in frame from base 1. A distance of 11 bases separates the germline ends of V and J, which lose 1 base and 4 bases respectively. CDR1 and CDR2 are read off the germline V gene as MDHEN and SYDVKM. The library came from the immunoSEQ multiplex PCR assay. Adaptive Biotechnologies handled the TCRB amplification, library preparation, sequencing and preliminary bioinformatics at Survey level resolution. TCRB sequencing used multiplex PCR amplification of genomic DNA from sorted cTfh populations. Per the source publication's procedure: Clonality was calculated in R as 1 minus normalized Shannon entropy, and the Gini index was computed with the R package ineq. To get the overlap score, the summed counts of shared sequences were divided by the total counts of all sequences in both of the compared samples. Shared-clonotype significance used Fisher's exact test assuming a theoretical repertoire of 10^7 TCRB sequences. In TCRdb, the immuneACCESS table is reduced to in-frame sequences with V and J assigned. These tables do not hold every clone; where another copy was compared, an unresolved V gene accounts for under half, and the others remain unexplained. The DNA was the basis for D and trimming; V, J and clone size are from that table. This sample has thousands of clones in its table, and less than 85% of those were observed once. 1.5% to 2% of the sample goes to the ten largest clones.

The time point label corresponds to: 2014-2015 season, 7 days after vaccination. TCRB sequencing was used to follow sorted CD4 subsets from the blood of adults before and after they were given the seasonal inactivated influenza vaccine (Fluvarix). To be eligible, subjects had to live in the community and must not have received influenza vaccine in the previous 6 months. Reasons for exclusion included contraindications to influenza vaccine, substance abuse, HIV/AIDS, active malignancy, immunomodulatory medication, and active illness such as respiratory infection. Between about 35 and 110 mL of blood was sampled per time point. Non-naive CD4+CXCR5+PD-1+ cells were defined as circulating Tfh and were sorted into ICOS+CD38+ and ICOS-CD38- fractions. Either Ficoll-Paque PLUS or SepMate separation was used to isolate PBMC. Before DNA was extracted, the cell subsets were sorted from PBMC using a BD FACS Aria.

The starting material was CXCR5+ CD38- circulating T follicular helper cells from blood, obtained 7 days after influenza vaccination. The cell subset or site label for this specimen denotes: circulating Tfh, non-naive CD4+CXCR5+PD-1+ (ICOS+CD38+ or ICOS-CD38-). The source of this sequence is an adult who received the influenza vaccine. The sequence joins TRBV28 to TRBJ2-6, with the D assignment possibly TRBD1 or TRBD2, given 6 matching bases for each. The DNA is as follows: TGTGCCAGCAGTTTATTGGGGGCGGGGGGGGCCAACGTCCTGACTTTC. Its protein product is CASSLLGAGGANVLTF.